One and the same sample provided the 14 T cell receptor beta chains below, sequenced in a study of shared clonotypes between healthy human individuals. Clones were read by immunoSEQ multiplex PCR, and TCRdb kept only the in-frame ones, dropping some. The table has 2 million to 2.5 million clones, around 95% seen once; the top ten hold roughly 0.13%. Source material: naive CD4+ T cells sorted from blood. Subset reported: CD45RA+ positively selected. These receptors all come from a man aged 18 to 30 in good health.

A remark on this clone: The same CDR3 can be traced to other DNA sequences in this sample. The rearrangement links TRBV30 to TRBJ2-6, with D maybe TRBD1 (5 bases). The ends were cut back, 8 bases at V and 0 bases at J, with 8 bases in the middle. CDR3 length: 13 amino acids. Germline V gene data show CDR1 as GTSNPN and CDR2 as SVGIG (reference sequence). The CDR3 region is CAGDSSGANVLTF. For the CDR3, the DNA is TGTGCCGGAGACAGCTCTGGGGCCAACGTCCTGACTTTC. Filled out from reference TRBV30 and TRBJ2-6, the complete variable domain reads SQTIHQWPATLVQPVGSPLSLECTVEGTSNPNLYWYRQAAGRGLQLLFYSVGIGQISSEVPQNLSASRPQDRQFILSSKKLLLSDSGFYLCAGDSSGANVLTFGAGSRLTVL.

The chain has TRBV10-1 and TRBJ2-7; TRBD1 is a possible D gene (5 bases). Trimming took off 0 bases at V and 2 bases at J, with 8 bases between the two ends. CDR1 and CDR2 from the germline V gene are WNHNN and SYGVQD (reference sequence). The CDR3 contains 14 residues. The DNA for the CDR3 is TGCGCCAGCAGTGAGTCGACAGTGGCCTACGAGCAGTACTTC. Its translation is CASSESTVAYEQYF.

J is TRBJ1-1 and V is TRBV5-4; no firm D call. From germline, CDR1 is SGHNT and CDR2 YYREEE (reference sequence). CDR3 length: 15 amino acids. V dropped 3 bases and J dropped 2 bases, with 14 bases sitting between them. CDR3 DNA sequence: TGTGCCAGCAGCTCATCCGAGGGCCGTAACACTGAAGCTTTCTTT. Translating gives CASSSSEGRNTEAFF.

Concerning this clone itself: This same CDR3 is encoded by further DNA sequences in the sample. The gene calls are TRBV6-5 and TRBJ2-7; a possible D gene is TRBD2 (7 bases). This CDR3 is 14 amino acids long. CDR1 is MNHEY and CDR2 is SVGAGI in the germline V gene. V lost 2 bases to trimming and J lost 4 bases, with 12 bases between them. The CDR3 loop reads CASSYGRGAYEQYF. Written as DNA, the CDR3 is TGTGCCAGCAGTTACGGACGGGGGGCATACGAGCAGTACTTC.

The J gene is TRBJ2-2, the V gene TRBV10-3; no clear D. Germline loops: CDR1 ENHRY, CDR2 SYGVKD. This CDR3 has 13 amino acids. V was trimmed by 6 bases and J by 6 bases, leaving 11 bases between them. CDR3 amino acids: CAISPLLAGELFF. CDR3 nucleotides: TGTGCCATCAGCCCACTTTTAGCCGGGGAGCTGTTTTTT.

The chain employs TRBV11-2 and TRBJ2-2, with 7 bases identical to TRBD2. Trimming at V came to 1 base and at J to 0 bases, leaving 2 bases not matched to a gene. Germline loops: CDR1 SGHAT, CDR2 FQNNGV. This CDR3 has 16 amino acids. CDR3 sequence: CASSLVAGANTGELFF. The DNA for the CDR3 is TGTGCCAGCAGCTTAGTTGCGGGAGCGAACACCGGGGAGCTGTTTTTT.

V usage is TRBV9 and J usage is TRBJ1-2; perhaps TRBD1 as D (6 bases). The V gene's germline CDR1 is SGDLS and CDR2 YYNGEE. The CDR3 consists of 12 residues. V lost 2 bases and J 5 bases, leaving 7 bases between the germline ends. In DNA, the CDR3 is TGTGCCAGCAGCGTCGGACAGTATGGCTACACCTTC. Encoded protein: CASSVGQYGYTF. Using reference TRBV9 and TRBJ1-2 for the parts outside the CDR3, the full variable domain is DSGVTQTPKHLITATGQRVTLRCSPRSGDLSVYWYQQSLDQGLQFLIQYYNGEERAKGNILERFSAQQFPDLHSELNLSSLELGDSALYFCASSVGQYGYTFGSGTRLTVV.

The CDR3, as DNA: TGTGCCAGCAGGCTCTCGGGCGGACAGGGGAACATTCAGTACTTC. This gives the protein CASRLSGGQGNIQYF. The chain employs TRBV28 and TRBJ2-4; 9 bases agree with TRBD1. J lost 7 bases, V lost 6 bases, and 10 bases had no gene match. This CDR3 comprises 15 residues. CDR1 MDHEN and CDR2 SYDVKM come from the germline V gene.

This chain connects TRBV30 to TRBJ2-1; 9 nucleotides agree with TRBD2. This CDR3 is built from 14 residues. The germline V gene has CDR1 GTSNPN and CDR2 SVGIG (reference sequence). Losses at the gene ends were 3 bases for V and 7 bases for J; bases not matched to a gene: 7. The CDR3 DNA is TGTGCCTGGAGCGGAAGCGGGAGGTCGAATGAGCAGTTCTTC. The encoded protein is CAWSGSGRSNEQFF.

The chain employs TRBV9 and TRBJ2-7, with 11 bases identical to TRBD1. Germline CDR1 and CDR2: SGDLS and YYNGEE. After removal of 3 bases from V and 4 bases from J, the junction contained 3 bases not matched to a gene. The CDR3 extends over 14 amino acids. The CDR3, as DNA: TGTGCCAGCAGCGAGGGACAGGGGGTGTACGAGCAGTACTTC. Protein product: CASSEGQGVYEQYF.

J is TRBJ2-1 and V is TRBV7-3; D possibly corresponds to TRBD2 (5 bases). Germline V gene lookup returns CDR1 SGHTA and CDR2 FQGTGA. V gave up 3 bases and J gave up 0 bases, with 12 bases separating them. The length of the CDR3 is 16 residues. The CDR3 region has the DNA TGTGCCAGCAGCTTCCGAGCGGTCAGCTCCTACAATGAGCAGTTCTTC. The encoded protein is CASSFRAVSSYNEQFF.

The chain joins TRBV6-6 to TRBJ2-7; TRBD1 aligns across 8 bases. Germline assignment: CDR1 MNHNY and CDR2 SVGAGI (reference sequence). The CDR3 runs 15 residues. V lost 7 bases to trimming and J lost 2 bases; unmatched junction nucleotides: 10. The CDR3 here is CASNGFSTGAYEQYF. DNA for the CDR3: TGTGCCAGCAATGGGTTTTCGACAGGGGCCTACGAGCAGTACTTC.

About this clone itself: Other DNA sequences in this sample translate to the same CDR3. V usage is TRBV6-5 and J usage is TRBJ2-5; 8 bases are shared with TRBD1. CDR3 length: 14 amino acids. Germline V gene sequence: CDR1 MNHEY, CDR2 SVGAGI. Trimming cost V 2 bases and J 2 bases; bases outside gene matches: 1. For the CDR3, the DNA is TGTGCCAGCAGTTACGGGACAGGACAAGAGACCCAGTACTTC. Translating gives CASSYGTGQETQYF.

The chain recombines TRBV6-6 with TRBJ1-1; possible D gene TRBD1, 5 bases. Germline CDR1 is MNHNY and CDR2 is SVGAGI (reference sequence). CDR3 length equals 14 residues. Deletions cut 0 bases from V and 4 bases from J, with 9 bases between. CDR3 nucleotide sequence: TGTGCCAGCAGTTACTCCATTGGGGGCACTGAAGCTTTCTTT. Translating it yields CASSYSIGGTEAFF.